Presented here are 9 T cell receptor beta chains from one specimen sequenced in a study of T cells after yellow fever vaccination (dated by TCRdb to between 2018 and 2021). This sample's treatment or condition label indicates: live attenuated yellow fever vaccine strain. The library was built by means of 5' RACE. The instrument was an Illumina HiSeq 2500. TCRdb reworked the public reads: Q25 trimming with fastp, MiXCR clone assembly, productive beta chains retained. A single entry per CDR3 protein holds the most common genes and DNA from its merged rows. Present in this sample are more than 350,000 distinct CDR3 sequences, around a tenth of which were seen just once. Around 20% of the sample comes from the top ten. Sequences were derived from PBMCs, sampled on the day of the first yellow fever vaccination. The receptors derive from a man in his late teens or twenties who received the YFV17D yellow fever vaccine.

This clonotype has only a few counts. This chain connects TRBV29-1 to TRBJ2-2, with 8 bases aligning to TRBD2. Germline trimming cut 7 bases from V and 4 bases from J; bases unmatched to any gene: 2. Germline CDR1 and CDR2: SQVTM and ANQGSEA. The CDR3 is 12 amino acids. The CDR3 sequence: CSAGGLTGELFF. CDR3 nucleotides: TGCAGCGCGGGGGGGCTCACCGGGGAGCTGTTTTTT.

This clonotype came up many times. The gene calls are TRBV12-3 or TRBV12-4 and TRBJ1-5; D not resolved. The CDR3 covers 16 residues. V was cut by 6 bases and J by 2 bases, with 17 bases left in between. The CDR3 nucleotides are TGTGCCAGCAGGAATACCCGGTATAGCGGCAATCAGCCCCAGCATTTT. The encoded protein is CASRNTRYSGNQPQHF.

V and J are TRBV2 and TRBJ1-2; 7 positions match TRBD1. This CDR3 spans 13 amino acids. V shed 4 bases, J shed 6 bases, and the junction held 5 bases outside the gene matches. The germline CDR1 and CDR2 sequences are SNHLY and FYNNEI. The CDR3 sequence: CASSVDREDGYTF. The CDR3 DNA is TGTGCCAGCAGTGTCGACAGGGAGGATGGCTACACCTTC.

This clonotype was picked up a small number of times. V and J are TRBV20-1 and TRBJ2-3; D not certain. CDR1 is DFQATT, CDR2 SNEGSKA, per germline (reference sequence). Trimming pared 6 bases from V and 6 bases from J, leaving 7 bases between. This CDR3 spans 10 amino acids. CDR3 nucleotide sequence: TGCAGTGCCCGCAGGGATACGCAGTATTTT. Residues: CSARRDTQYF.

This clonotype came up a few times. V and J are TRBV6-2 or TRBV6-3 and TRBJ1-1, with 7 bases lining up with TRBD1. Looked up from germline, CDR1 is MNHEY and CDR2 is SVGEGT. The CDR3 has 13 amino acids. Trimming removed 10 bases from V and 7 bases from J; junction bases left unmatched: 12. The CDR3 loop is CATGDSRRGEAFF. CDR3 nucleotides: TGTGCCACCGGGGACAGCCGGCGGGGTGAAGCTTTCTTT.

This clonotype was counted ten times or more. The J gene is TRBJ2-7, the V gene TRBV5-1; D could derive from TRBD1 or TRBD2 (5 bases each). Between the trimmed V and J ends, which lost 2 bases and 7 bases, there was a span of 13 bases. Germline V gene data show CDR1 as SGHRS and CDR2 as YFSETQ. The CDR3 spans 13 residues. For the CDR3, the DNA is TGCGCCAGCAGCTTTGAGGGATCAGGGGAGCAGTACGTC. This sequence encodes CASSFEGSGEQYV.

This clonotype was seen many times. The chain recombines TRBV7-2 with TRBJ1-4; D not resolved. CDR1 is SGHTA, CDR2 FQGNSA, per germline. This CDR3 is 13 amino acids long. The V end was cut by 2 bases, the J end by 7 bases, with 8 bases between. The CDR3 nucleotides read TGTGCCAGCAGCTTATCTATGGGTGAAAAACTGTTTTTT. It is translated as CASSLSMGEKLFF. Complete variable domain (other parts from reference TRBV7-2 and TRBJ1-4): GAGVSQSPSNKVTEKGKDVELRCDPISGHTALYWYRQSLGQGLEFLIYFQGNSAPDKSGLPSDRFSAERTGGSVSTLTIQRTQQEDSAVYLCASSLSMGEKLFFGSGTQLSVL.

The sample holds a few counts of this clonotype. This sequence joins TRBV25-1 and TRBJ2-7; D unresolved. Deletions cut 8 bases from V and 3 bases from J, with 8 bases between. This CDR3 comprises 11 residues. Germline V lookup: CDR1 MGHDK, CDR2 SYGVNS. CDR3 nucleotide sequence: TGTGCCAGCTGTCGCGGCTACGAGCAGTACTTC. Its protein is CASCRGYEQYF.

Only a few counts were recorded for this clonotype. The genes are TRBV4-1 and TRBJ1-6; 7 bases match TRBD1. The trim removed 4 bases at V and 7 bases at J, leaving 16 bases unmatched. This CDR3 is built from 18 residues. CDR1 MGHRA and CDR2 YSYEKL come from the germline V gene. The CDR3: CASSRTIINRGRNSPLHF. CDR3 bases: TGCGCCAGCAGCCGAACGATTATCAACAGGGGCCGAAATTCACCCCTCCACTTT.